Below are 27 T cell receptor beta chains sequenced from a single sample in a study of T-cell memory formation after mild COVID-19. TCRdb re-derived calls from the 5' RACE reads in MiXCR, one entry per CDR3 protein. The sample carries 350,000 to 550,000 distinct CDR3 sequences, about 20% recorded once. The sample consisted of PBMCs or a T cell subset sorted from them (not recorded which). Receptor source: a man younger than 30 who had mild COVID-19 (a few samples of this study predate the infection). Cell type and time point are not known.

The CDR3 nucleotides are TGTGCCATCAGCCCCCGTGGGGAGAACTATGGCTACACCTTC. Amino acids: CAISPRGENYGYTF. The chain is built from TRBV10-3 and TRBJ1-2; D gene uncertain. Trimming pared 6 bases from V and 2 bases from J, leaving 13 bases between. The CDR3 length is 14 residues. Germline values: CDR1 ENHRY, CDR2 SYGVKD.

V is TRBV28 and J is TRBJ1-1; tentative D call: TRBD1 (6 bases). Germline V gene sequence: CDR1 MDHEN, CDR2 SYDVKM. V lost 3 bases, J lost 11 bases, and 22 bases lay in between. CDR3 size: 15 residues. The CDR3 region is CASSFGGQWKRWAFF. The DNA of the CDR3 is TGTGCCAGCAGTTTCGGTGGACAGTGGAAGAGGTGGGCTTTCTTT.

The rearrangement joins TRBV7-2 to TRBJ1-2, with 9 bases matching TRBD1. V dropped 5 bases and J dropped 6; count of bases not matched to a gene: 7. The CDR3 runs to 14 residues. Germline CDR1 SGHTA, CDR2 FQGNSA. For the CDR3, the DNA is TGTGCCAGCAGCCACCGGGACAGGGTAGATGGCTACACCTTC. Residues: CASSHRDRVDGYTF.

This clonotype has just a few counts. The rearrangement joins TRBV5-1 to TRBJ1-4; 9 nucleotides match TRBD1. CDR3 length equals 15 residues. CDR1 SGHRS and CDR2 YFSETQ come from the germline V gene. Trimming cost V 4 bases and J 8 bases; bases outside gene matches: 9. The CDR3 DNA is TGCGCCAGCAGCCTAGCCCGCGACAGGGGGGAAAAACTGTTTTTT. Its translation: CASSLARDRGEKLFF.

The chain couples TRBV5-1 to TRBJ2-1; D unclear. The CDR3 runs to 13 residues. The germline CDR1 and CDR2 sequences are SGHRS and YFSETQ. Deletions cut 0 bases from V and 15 bases from J, with 16 bases between. CDR3 loop: CASSLDGTRSRFF. The CDR3 nucleotides read TGCGCCAGCAGCTTGGATGGCACCCGGTCACGGTTCTTC.

This clonotype has more than one count but fewer than ten. The rearrangement links TRBV3-1 to TRBJ2-2; 9 nucleotides align to TRBD2. CDR1 LGHDT and CDR2 YNNKEL come from the germline V gene (reference sequence). The CDR3 has 16 residues. V lost 4 bases to trimming and J lost 7 bases; unmatched junction nucleotides: 10. CDR3 loop: CASSLDGGGANGELFF. CDR3 nucleotide sequence: TGTGCCAGCAGCCTCGATGGCGGGGGGGCTAACGGGGAGCTGTTTTTT.

The chain couples TRBV6-6 to TRBJ2-2; unclear D gene. V was shortened by 2 bases and J by 1 base, with 5 bases between the two germline ends. The CDR3 contains 14 residues. The germline CDR1 and CDR2 sequences are MNHNY and SVGAGI (reference sequence). This CDR3 reads CASSYALNTGELFF. The CDR3 nucleotides read TGTGCCAGCAGTTACGCACTGAACACCGGGGAGCTGTTTTTT.

The rearrangement uses TRBV5-1 and TRBJ2-1; D remains unclear. Germline lookup yields CDR1 SGHRS and CDR2 YFSETQ. Trimming left V 4 bases short and J 10 bases short, with 15 bases between. The CDR3 spans 13 residues. CDR3 sequence: CASSPPLAQEQFF. The CDR3 DNA sequence: TGCGCCAGCAGCCCCCCACTTGCACAGGAGCAGTTCTTC.

This clonotype was recorded a few times. The rearrangement links TRBV7-8 to TRBJ2-3, with a weak D call TRBD2 (5 bases). This CDR3 region has 16 residues. CDR1 and CDR2 from the germline V gene are SGHVS and FQNEAQ. V gave up 0 bases and J gave up 0 bases, with 10 bases separating them. For the CDR3, the DNA is TGTGCCAGCAGCTTAGCGTGGACTTGGAGCACAGATACGCAGTATTTT. Its protein product is CASSLAWTWSTDTQYF.

The V gene is TRBV12-3 or TRBV12-4, the J gene TRBJ2-6, with TRBD1 matching over 10 bases. J was trimmed by 0 bases and V by 3 bases; bases with no gene match: 5. This CDR3 spans 18 amino acids. The CDR3 region has the DNA TGTGCCAGCAGTTTGACAGGGGGCGATGCCTCTGGGGCCAACGTCCTGACTTTC. As protein: CASSLTGGDASGANVLTF.

This clonotype was counted between two and nine times. The rearrangement links TRBV5-5 to TRBJ1-1, with D unclear. This CDR3 spans 14 amino acids. V dropped 4 bases and J dropped 6 bases, with 16 bases sitting between them. CDR1 and CDR2 (germline): SGHKS, YYEKEE (reference sequence). The CDR3 region is CASSPASWDPEAFF. For the CDR3, the DNA is TGTGCCAGCAGCCCCGCCAGCTGGGATCCTGAAGCTTTCTTT.

This clonotype has a handful of counts. In DNA form, the CDR3 reads TGTGCCAGCAGCTTAAACGAGTACACTGAAGCTTTCTTT. Residues: CASSLNEYTEAFF. This rearrangement joins TRBV11-3 to TRBJ1-1; D unclear. The CDR3 sequence is 13 residues long. Germline V gene sequence: CDR1 SGHNT, CDR2 YENEEA. V lost 2 bases and J 3 bases, leaving 7 bases between the germline ends.

This clonotype was detected a few times. The chain recombines TRBV5-1 with TRBJ1-1; D is uncertain. This CDR3 comprises 14 residues. V was shortened by 0 bases and J by 3 bases, with 9 bases between the two germline ends. Germline V gene sequence: CDR1 SGHRS, CDR2 YFSETQ. CDR3 amino acids: CASSLDGQYTEAFF. CDR3 nucleotide sequence: TGCGCCAGCAGCTTGGACGGGCAGTACACTGAAGCTTTCTTT. The whole variable domain, remainder taken from reference TRBV5-1 and TRBJ1-1, is KAGVTQTPRYLIKTRGQQVTLSCSPISGHRSVSWYQQTPGQGLQFLFEYFSETQRNKGNFPGRFSGRQFSNSRSEMNVSTLELGDSALYLCASSLDGQYTEAFFGQGTRLTVV.

This sequence joins TRBV7-2 and TRBJ1-3; D is unresolved. Germline V CDR1 and CDR2: SGHTA, FQGNSA. There are 15 residues in the CDR3. Between the trimmed V and J ends, which lost 3 bases and 0 bases, there was a span of 9 bases. The CDR3 sequence is CASSLDFSSGNTIYF. CDR3 nucleotides: TGTGCCAGCAGCTTGGACTTTTCCTCTGGAAACACCATATATTTT.

This chain joins TRBV7-9 and TRBJ2-3; 7 bases are shared with TRBD1. The V gene's germline CDR1 is SEHNR and CDR2 FQNEAQ (reference sequence). This CDR3 contains 15 residues. V dropped 0 bases and J dropped 1; count of bases not matched to a gene: 1. CDR3 region: CASSLATGGTDTQYF. The DNA for the CDR3 is TGTGCCAGCAGCTTAGCTACAGGGGGCACAGATACGCAGTATTTT.

CDR3 sequence: CASSQLLGVLTEAFF. The CDR3 region has the DNA TGCGCCAGCAGCCAATTGCTGGGGGTTTTGACTGAAGCTTTCTTT. This chain connects TRBV4-3 to TRBJ1-1, with D perhaps TRBD1 (5 bases). Trimming pared 2 bases from V and 5 bases from J, leaving 15 bases between. Per the germline V gene, CDR1 is LGHNA and CDR2 is YSLEER. The CDR3 extends over 15 amino acids.

This clonotype has just a few counts. The genes are TRBV5-6 and TRBJ2-5; perhaps TRBD1 as D (5 bases). Between the trimmed V and J ends, which lost 0 bases and 5 bases, there was a span of 11 bases. Germline values: CDR1 SGHDT, CDR2 YYEEEE. CDR3 length: 14 amino acids. CDR3 DNA sequence: TGTGCCAGCAGCTTGGATGCTAGACAGGAGACCCAGTACTTC. It codes for CASSLDARQETQYF.

The rearrangement joins TRBV5-6 to TRBJ2-4, with D possibly being TRBD2 (5 bases). CDR1 and CDR2 (germline): SGHDT, YYEEEE. The V gene lost 7 bases and the J gene lost 5 bases, with 16 bases spanning the gap. The CDR3 consists of 14 residues. The CDR3 DNA sequence: TGTGCCAGCCGCCGTAGAGGGCAGGAAAACATTCAGTACTTC. This encodes CASRRRGQENIQYF.

On this clonotype: One end of the junction is discordant with germline, which a read error may explain. The rearrangement uses TRBV12-3 or TRBV12-4 and TRBJ1-5; tentatively, D is TRBD1 (6 bases). The CDR3 is made up of 14 amino acids. This chain's CDR3 is CASNLQGFNQPKHF. DNA for the CDR3: TGTGCCAGCAATCTACAGGGTTTCAATCAGCCCAAGCATTTT.

The J gene is TRBJ1-5, the V gene TRBV6-1; no clear D. Trimming shortened V by 6 bases and J by 3 bases, and 18 bases separated the two germline ends. In germline, CDR1 is MNHNS, CDR2 SASEGT. There are 16 residues in the CDR3. CDR3 residues: CASRTYVGQHNQPQHF. The CDR3 nucleotides are TGTGCCAGCAGGACTTACGTCGGTCAACACAATCAGCCCCAGCATTTT.

This clonotype has a handful of counts. J is TRBJ2-3 and V is TRBV11-2; D is ambiguous. V was shortened by 6 bases and J by 1 base, with 17 bases between the two germline ends. This CDR3 region has 16 residues. CDR1 SGHAT and CDR2 FQNNGV come from the germline V gene. The CDR3 coding sequence is TGTGCCAGCAGAGGGATTGGAGATCGGGGCACAGATACGCAGTATTTT. This codes for CASRGIGDRGTDTQYF.

The genes are TRBV12-3 or TRBV12-4 and TRBJ1-5, with 7 bases that match TRBD1. The CDR3 loop spans 16 amino acids. V lost 3 bases and J lost 2; bases outside the gene matches: 7. The CDR3 loop is CASSFSFGTGNQPQHF. The CDR3 region has the DNA TGTGCCAGCAGTTTTTCCTTCGGGACAGGCAATCAGCCCCAGCATTTT.

This clonotype came up a few times. V usage is TRBV7-6 and J usage is TRBJ2-3; the match to TRBD1 covers 7 bases. The CDR3 sequence is 14 residues long. Germline V lookup: CDR1 SGHVS, CDR2 FNYEAQ. J lost 3 bases, V lost 5 bases, and 5 bases had no gene match. The CDR3 region has the DNA TGTGCCAGCAGCCCAAAGGACAGGACAGATACGCAGTATTTT. Translating it yields CASSPKDRTDTQYF.

This clonotype was counted ten times or more. This chain uses TRBV7-3 with TRBJ2-3; TRBD2 matches at 8 bases. V was pared by 4 bases and J by 0 bases, with 3 bases of the junction left unmatched. Germline values: CDR1 SGHTA, CDR2 FQGTGA. There are 15 residues in the CDR3. The CDR3 region is CASSWSGGSTDTQYF. DNA of the CDR3: TGTGCCAGCAGCTGGAGCGGGGGTAGCACAGATACGCAGTATTTT.

This clonotype came up a few times. The J gene is TRBJ1-5, the V gene TRBV15; the D is unclear. The V and J ends lost 0 bases and 7 bases respectively, with 10 bases between them. The CDR3 contains 14 residues. Germline V gives CDR1 LNHNV, CDR2 YYDKDF (reference sequence). In DNA, the CDR3 is TGTGCCACCAGCAGAGATAGCGGGCGGCAGCCCCAGCATTTT. Translated, it gives CATSRDSGRQPQHF.

This clonotype showed up just a few times. The chain employs TRBV7-9 and TRBJ2-7, with D possibly TRBD1 on 6 matching bases. There are 12 residues in the CDR3. CDR1 is SEHNR, CDR2 FQNEAQ, per germline (reference sequence). With 8 bases removed from V and 2 bases from J, the gap between germline ends came to 10 bases. CDR3: CASGRGPYEQYF. CDR3 DNA sequence: TGTGCCAGCGGCAGGGGCCCCTACGAGCAGTACTTC.

As to this clonotype: A much bigger clone sits one base away, suggesting this may be a read error. The chain has TRBV20-1 and TRBJ2-2; 9 bases align to TRBD2. Looked up from germline, CDR1 is DFQATT and CDR2 is SNEGSKA (reference sequence). V lost 5 bases, J lost 1 base, and 2 bases stayed unmatched. There are 14 residues in the CDR3. The CDR3 region is CSARTSVNTGELFF. The CDR3 region has the DNA TGCAGTGCTCGGACTAGCGTGAACACCGGGGAGCTGTTTTTT.